A single TCR beta chain is shown here with its context. This sample was included in a study of CD8+ T cells in alopecia areata. Background on the study: Treated patients swallowed 5 to 10 mg of oral tofacitinib twice daily.

The sequencing template was cDNA reverse transcribed from extracted RNA. The repertoire was sequenced with immunoSEQ multiplex PCR; TCRdb's copy has only in-frame clones and lacks some. Of 150,000 or so clones in the sample, 40% to 50% were seen once. The study team obtained lesional scalp punch biopsies and peripheral blood from alopecia areata patients. CDR1 is LGHNA and CDR2 is YNFKEQ in the germline V gene. Trimming pared 0 bases from V and 8 bases from J, leaving 4 bases between. There are 12 residues in the CDR3. The chain couples TRBV4-2 to TRBJ1-4; D gene uncertain. The TCR originated in a human donor with alopecia areata. Specimen: CD4+ T cells sorted from blood. The CDR3, as DNA: TGTGCCAGCAGCCAAGAGCGGGAAAAACTGTTTTTT. It encodes CASSQEREKLFF.